The 24 T cell receptor beta chains listed next were all sequenced from one sample in a study of T cells in localized non-small cell lung cancer. Sequencing used immunoSEQ multiplex PCR; TCRdb keeps in-frame clones, though not all of them. Of under 55,000 clones in the sample, 91% were seen once. This material consisted of PBMCs, taken before any cancer treatment. The receptors were gathered from a woman aged 40-70 years with stage II lung adenocarcinoma.

The chain combines TRBV10-2 with TRBJ2-7; D remains unclear. The germline V and J ends were trimmed by 8 bases and 0 bases, with 14 bases remaining between them. This CDR3 comprises 14 residues. The germline V gene encodes CDR1 WSHSY and CDR2 SAAADI. CDR3 bases: TGCGCCAGCGTCGAGGCCCGCAACTCCTACGAGCAGTACTTC. It specifies CASVEARNSYEQYF.

V is TRBV6-5 and J is TRBJ2-1; the match to TRBD1 covers 8 bases. Germline CDR1 and CDR2: MNHEY and SVGAGI. This CDR3 has 14 amino acids. With 8 bases clipped from V and 7 bases from J, the junction kept 10 bases outside the gene matches. CDR3 amino acids: CASCRQGTSNEQFF. The CDR3 nucleotides read TGTGCCAGCTGTCGACAGGGGACTTCTAATGAGCAGTTCTTC.

V usage is TRBV19 and J usage is TRBJ2-5; TRBD1 might be the D (5 bases). Between the trimmed V and J ends, which lost 5 bases and 4 bases, there was a span of 11 bases. Germline CDR1 and CDR2: LNHDA and SQIVND (reference sequence). CDR3 length equals 13 residues. DNA of the CDR3: TGTGCCAGTAGTCCCAGGGATGGAGAGACCCAGTACTTC. Its protein is CASSPRDGETQYF.

The chain uses TRBV4-1 and TRBJ2-7; 8 bases fit TRBD2. The CDR3 is 15 residues long. The V and J ends lost 2 bases and 3 bases, in that order; junction bases with no gene match: 6. From germline, CDR1 is MGHRA and CDR2 YSYEKL. The CDR3 loop is CASSQTGGDLYEQYF. CDR3 bases: TGCGCCAGCAGCCAAACCGGGGGGGACCTCTACGAGCAGTACTTC.

This clone has a handful of counts. The chain has TRBV6-1 and TRBJ2-4; D remains unclear. Germline lookup yields CDR1 MNHNS and CDR2 SASEGT. Trimming took 3 bases from V and 0 from J, leaving 9 bases between them. This CDR3 contains 15 residues. CDR3 sequence: CASSESVLAKNIQYF. The CDR3 DNA sequence: TGTGCCAGCAGTGAGTCAGTTCTAGCCAAAAACATTCAGTACTTC.

This chain connects TRBV27 to TRBJ2-3; maybe TRBD1 (6 bases). Trimming pared 6 bases from V and 4 bases from J, leaving 17 bases between. The CDR3 contains 15 residues. Germline loops: CDR1 MNHEY, CDR2 SMNVEV (reference sequence). CDR3 sequence (DNA): TGTGCCAGCAGCCCCTTCGGACAGTTTTCAGATACGCAGTATTTT. It is translated as CASSPFGQFSDTQYF.

V usage is TRBV18 and J usage is TRBJ1-4, with a tentative D call TRBD1 (6 bases). This CDR3 comprises 16 residues. Germline lookup yields CDR1 KGHSH and CDR2 LQKENI. With 3 bases removed from V and 0 bases from J, the gap between germline ends came to 11 bases. This CDR3 reads CASSPTGLATNEKLFF. For the CDR3, the DNA is TGTGCCAGCTCACCTACAGGGTTGGCAACTAATGAAAAACTGTTTTTT.

The V gene is TRBV19, the J gene TRBJ1-4, with D possibly being TRBD1 (5 bases). Germline-derived CDR1 and CDR2 are LNHDA and SQIVND (reference sequence). V lost 5 bases and J 8 bases, leaving 15 bases between the germline ends. The CDR3 contains 14 residues. The DNA of the CDR3 is TGTGCCAGTAGTCCAGGGCCGAGGGACGAAAAACTGTTTTTT. Protein sequence: CASSPGPRDEKLFF.

The chain links TRBV7-9 to TRBJ1-3, with a tentative D call TRBD1 (5 bases). This CDR3 has 12 amino acids. Germline V gives CDR1 SEHNR, CDR2 FQNEAQ (reference sequence). V lost 4 bases, J lost 11 bases, and 12 bases lay in between. The CDR3 DNA reads TGTGCCAGCAGCTCTACAGGAGGTGCCATATATTTT. Its translation is CASSSTGGAIYF.

CDR3 sequence (DNA): TGTGCCAGCAGTTTTTCTGTAGCGGGGGCCGGAGATACGCAGTATTTT. Its protein product is CASSFSVAGAGDTQYF. V gene TRBV7-9 combines with J gene TRBJ2-3, with 9 positions matching TRBD2. Germline CDR1 and CDR2: SEHNR and FQNEAQ (reference sequence). V was pared by 6 bases and J by 5 bases, with 12 bases of the junction left unmatched. CDR3 length equals 16 residues.

The chain has TRBV2 and TRBJ2-4; TRBD2 matches 13 bases. Germline trimming cut 6 bases from V and 2 bases from J; bases unmatched to any gene: 4. The CDR3 covers 16 residues. Germline V gene sequence: CDR1 SNHLY, CDR2 FYNNEI. The CDR3 loop reads CASSATSGRTKNIQYF. As DNA, the CDR3 is TGTGCCAGCAGCGCGACTAGCGGGAGGACCAAAAACATTCAGTACTTC.

V usage is TRBV29-1 and J usage is TRBJ2-5; 7 nucleotides match TRBD1. Trimming took 5 bases from V and 3 from J; bases not matched to a gene: 3. The germline gives CDR1 SQVTM, CDR2 ANQGSEA. This CDR3 spans 12 amino acids. CDR3 amino acids: CSVLTGEETQYF. For the CDR3, the DNA is TGCAGCGTTTTAACAGGGGAAGAGACCCAGTACTTC.

V and J are TRBV6-1 and TRBJ1-5; TRBD1 agrees at 7 bases. This CDR3 has 14 amino acids. The V gene's germline CDR1 is MNHNS and CDR2 SASEGT. With 4 bases clipped from V and 7 bases from J, the junction kept 7 bases outside the gene matches. CDR3 protein: CASSASGGVQPQHF. CDR3 DNA: TGTGCCAGCAGTGCGTCAGGGGGAGTGCAGCCCCAGCATTTT.

J is TRBJ2-7 and V is TRBV5-1; 9 bases are a match to TRBD2. Germline assignment: CDR1 SGHRS and CDR2 YFSETQ. CDR3 length: 14 amino acids. J was trimmed by 1 base and V by 2 bases; bases with no gene match: 1. The CDR3: CASSFLAGSYEQYF. The CDR3 DNA reads as TGCGCCAGCAGCTTTCTAGCGGGATCCTACGAGCAGTACTTC.

The chain links TRBV6-6 to TRBJ2-2; D remains ambiguous. CDR3 length equals 15 residues. Looked up from germline, CDR1 is MNHNY and CDR2 is SVGAGI (reference sequence). The V end was cut by 1 base, the J end by 1 base, with 7 bases between. The CDR3 coding sequence is TGTGCCAGCAGTTACTTTCCCGTGAACACCGGGGAGCTGTTTTTT. This translates into CASSYFPVNTGELFF.

This clone was recorded only once. CDR3 in DNA: TGTGCCAGCAGCTTCGGCCACCCGAGCATTCAGTACTTC. Translated: CASSFGHPSIQYF. The chain has TRBV7-6 and TRBJ2-4; D remains unclear. This CDR3 contains 13 residues. The V end was cut by 3 bases, the J end by 9 bases, with 12 bases between. Germline V lookup: CDR1 SGHVS, CDR2 FNYEAQ. Filled out from reference TRBV7-6 and TRBJ2-4, the complete variable domain reads GAGVSQSPRYKVTKRGQDVALRCDPISGHVSLYWYRQALGQGPEFLTYFNYEAQQDKSGLPNDRFSAERPEGSISTLTIQRTEQRDSAMYRCASSFGHPSIQYFGAGTRLSVL.

The CDR3 protein is CASSRTTEAFF. The CDR3 DNA is TGTGCCAGCAGCCGGACCACGGAAGCTTTCTTT. The chain employs TRBV5-6 and TRBJ1-1; D is uncertain. The CDR3 loop spans 11 amino acids. Germline CDR1 SGHDT, CDR2 YYEEEE. Trimming cost V 4 bases and J 8 bases, with 9 bases left between them.

The chain joins TRBV5-1 to TRBJ1-6; tentatively, D is TRBD1 (5 bases). Germline CDR1 and CDR2: SGHRS and YFSETQ. The CDR3 contains 14 residues. Deletions cut 4 bases from V and 8 bases from J, with 13 bases between. The CDR3: CASSPRDLDSPLHF. The CDR3 nucleotides read TGCGCCAGCAGCCCCCGGGACCTAGATTCACCCCTCCACTTT.

This clone was observed a few times. The chain uses TRBV2 and TRBJ2-7; D gene ambiguous. Trimming removed 3 bases at V and 6 bases at J, with 15 bases between. The germline CDR1 and CDR2 sequences are SNHLY and FYNNEI. CDR3 size: 14 residues. The CDR3 here is CASSDNGIVSEQYF. CDR3 DNA sequence: TGTGCCAGCAGTGATAACGGTATAGTAAGCGAGCAGTACTTC.

The CDR3 nucleotides read TGTGCCAGCAGGGGACCCGGGACAGATAATTCACCCCTCCACTTT. This translates into CASRGPGTDNSPLHF. The chain links TRBV6-5 to TRBJ1-6; 7 positions agree with TRBD1. This CDR3 has 15 residues. V lost 6 bases, J lost 5 bases, and 7 bases stayed unmatched. Germline CDR1 is MNHEY and CDR2 is SVGAGI.

V gene TRBV27 combines with J gene TRBJ2-2; the D gene could be TRBD1 or TRBD2 (5 bases each). CDR1 and CDR2 (germline): MNHEY, SMNVEV (reference sequence). The CDR3 is made up of 15 amino acids. V was trimmed by 6 bases and J by 1 base, leaving 12 bases between them. The CDR3 DNA reads as TGTGCCAGCAGGTTGGGGACGGGGAACACCGGGGAGCTGTTTTTT. It codes for CASRLGTGNTGELFF.

The chain couples TRBV5-1 to TRBJ2-3, with D perhaps TRBD2 (5 bases). Germline V lookup: CDR1 SGHRS, CDR2 YFSETQ. Trimming shortened V by 5 bases and J by 3 bases, and 10 bases separated the two germline ends. The CDR3 has 13 amino acids. DNA for the CDR3: TGCGCCAGCAGATCCGGGGAAACAGATACGCAGTATTTT. Its protein product is CASRSGETDTQYF. Combining the CDR3 with reference TRBV5-1 and TRBJ2-3 gives the whole variable domain KAGVTQTPRYLIKTRGQQVTLSCSPISGHRSVSWYQQTPGQGLQFLFEYFSETQRNKGNFPGRFSGRQFSNSRSEMNVSTLELGDSALYLCASRSGETDTQYFGPGTRLTVL.

The chain couples TRBV2 to TRBJ1-2, with D unresolved. Trimming stripped 1 base from V and 4 bases from J, with 10 bases between. Germline CDR1 and CDR2: SNHLY and FYNNEI. The CDR3 length is 14 residues. The CDR3 DNA follows: TGTGCCAGCAGTGAAGGCTACGTTGGCTATGGCTACACCTTC. Translating gives CASSEGYVGYGYTF. The variable domain in full, with the rest retrieved from reference TRBV2 and TRBJ1-2, is EPEVTQTPSHQVTQMGQEVILRCVPISNHLYFYWYRQILGQKVEFLVSFYNNEISEKSEIFDDQFSVERPDGSNFTLKIRSTKLEDSAMYFCASSEGYVGYGYTFGSGTRLTVV.

CDR3 DNA sequence: TGTGCCAGCAGTTACTCGCAGGGGCCGGGGGGCGAGCAGTACTTC. Its protein product is CASSYSQGPGGEQYF. The chain recombines TRBV6-5 with TRBJ2-7; tentatively, D is TRBD2 (7 bases). The CDR3 sequence is 15 residues long. The V and J ends lost 0 bases and 6 bases respectively, with 15 bases between them. Looked up from germline, CDR1 is MNHEY and CDR2 is SVGAGI.